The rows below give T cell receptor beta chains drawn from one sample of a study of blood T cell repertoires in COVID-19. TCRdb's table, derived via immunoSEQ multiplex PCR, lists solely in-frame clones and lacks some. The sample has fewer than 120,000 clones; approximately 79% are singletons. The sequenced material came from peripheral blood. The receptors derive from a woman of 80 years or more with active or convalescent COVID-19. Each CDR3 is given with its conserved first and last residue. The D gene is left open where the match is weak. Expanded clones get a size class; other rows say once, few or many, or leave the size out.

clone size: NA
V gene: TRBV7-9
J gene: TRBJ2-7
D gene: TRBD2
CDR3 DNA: TGTGCCAGCAGCTTAGTTAGCGGGAGGGCCGACGAGCAGTACTTC
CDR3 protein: CASSLVSGRADEQYF

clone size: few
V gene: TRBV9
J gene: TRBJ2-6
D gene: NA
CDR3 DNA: TGTGCCAGCAGCGTAGTTCGGGGGAGCTCTGGGGCCAACGTCCTGACTTTC
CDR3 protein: CASSVVRGSSGANVLTF

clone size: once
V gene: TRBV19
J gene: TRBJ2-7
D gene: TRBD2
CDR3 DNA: TGTGCCAGTAGTATACAACCCCTGGCTAGCGGGAGCCAGTACGAGCAGTACTTC
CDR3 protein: CASSIQPLASGSQYEQYF

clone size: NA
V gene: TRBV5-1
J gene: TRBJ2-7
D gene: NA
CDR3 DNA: TGCGCCAGCAGCTTGGGAGCCCAGACAGACGAGCAGTACTTC
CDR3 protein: CASSLGAQTDEQYF

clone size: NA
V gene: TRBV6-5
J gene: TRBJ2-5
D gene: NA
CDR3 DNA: TGTGCCAGCATAAAACAGGCTAACCAAGAGACCCAGTACTTC
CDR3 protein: CASIKQANQETQYF

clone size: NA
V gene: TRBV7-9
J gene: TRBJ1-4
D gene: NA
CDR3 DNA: TGTGCCAGCAGCTTAGCATCCACGAGGGAACTGTTTTTT
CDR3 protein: CASSLASTRELFF

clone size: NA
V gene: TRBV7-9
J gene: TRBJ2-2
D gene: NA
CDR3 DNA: TGTGCCAGCAGCCCCTCGTGGCGGGTTAACACCGGGGAGCTGTTTTTT
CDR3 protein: CASSPSWRVNTGELFF

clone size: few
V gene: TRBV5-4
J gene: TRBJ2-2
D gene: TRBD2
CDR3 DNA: TGTGCCAGCAGCGCCAGGACTAGCGACACCGGGGAGCTGTTTTTT
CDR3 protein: CASSARTSDTGELFF

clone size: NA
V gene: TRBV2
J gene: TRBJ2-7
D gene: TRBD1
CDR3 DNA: TGTGCCGTGGGACAGGGTCCCTACGAGCAGTACTTC
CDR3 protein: CAVGQGPYEQYF

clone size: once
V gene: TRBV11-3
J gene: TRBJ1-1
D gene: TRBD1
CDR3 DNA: TGTGCCAGCAGCTCCGACAGGGGGGCTGAAGCTTTCTTT
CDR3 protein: CASSSDRGAEAFF

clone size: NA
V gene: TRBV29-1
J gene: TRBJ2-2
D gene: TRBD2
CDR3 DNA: TGCAGCGTTCTATATACTAGCGCCGGGGAGCTGTTTTTT
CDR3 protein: CSVLYTSAGELFF

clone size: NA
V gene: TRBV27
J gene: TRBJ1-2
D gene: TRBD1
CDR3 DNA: TGTGCCAGCAGTTCTACAACAGGGGTGCTCGGCTACACCTTC
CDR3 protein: CASSSTTGVLGYTF

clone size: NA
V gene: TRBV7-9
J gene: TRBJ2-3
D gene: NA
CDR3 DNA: TGTGCCAGCAGCTTTAGCGGAAGCACAGATACGCAGTATTTT
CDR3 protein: CASSFSGSTDTQYF

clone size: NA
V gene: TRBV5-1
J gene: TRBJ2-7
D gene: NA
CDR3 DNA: TGCGCCAGCAGCGGGAGTAGGGAGCAGTACTTC
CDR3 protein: CASSGSREQYF

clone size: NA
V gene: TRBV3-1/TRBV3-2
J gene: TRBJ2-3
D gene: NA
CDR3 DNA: TGTGCCAGCAGCCAAGGGTTGCTCCAGGGCACAGATACGCAGTATTTT
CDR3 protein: CASSQGLLQGTDTQYF

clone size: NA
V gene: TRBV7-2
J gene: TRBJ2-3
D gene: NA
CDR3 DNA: TGTGCCAGCAGCTTAAACAGAGCGGGCACAGATACGCAGTATTTT
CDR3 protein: CASSLNRAGTDTQYF

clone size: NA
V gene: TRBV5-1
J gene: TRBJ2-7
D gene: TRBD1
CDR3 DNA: TGCGCCAGCAGCTTGGTGGCAGGGGGCTCCTACGAGCAGTACTTC
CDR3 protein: CASSLVAGGSYEQYF

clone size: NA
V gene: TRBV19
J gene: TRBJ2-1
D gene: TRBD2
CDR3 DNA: TGTGCCAGTAGTATCTCGGCGGGAGGGGCCATTCTGGGGAATGAGCAGTTCTTC
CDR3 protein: CASSISAGGAILGNEQFF

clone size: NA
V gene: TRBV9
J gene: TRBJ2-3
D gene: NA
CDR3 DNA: TGTGCCAGCAGCACCCGAGTTGATACGCAGTATTTT
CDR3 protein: CASSTRVDTQYF

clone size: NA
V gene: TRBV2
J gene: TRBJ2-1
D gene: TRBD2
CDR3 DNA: TGTGCCAGCAGTAAGCGGGAGAGGTACAATGAGCAGTTCTTC
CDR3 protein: CASSKRERYNEQFF

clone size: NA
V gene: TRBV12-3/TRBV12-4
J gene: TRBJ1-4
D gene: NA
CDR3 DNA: TGTGCCAGCATGCGGACTTCTATTGAAAAACTGTTTTTT
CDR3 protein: CASMRTSIEKLFF

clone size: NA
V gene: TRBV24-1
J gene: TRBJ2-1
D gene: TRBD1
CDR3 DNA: TGTGCCACCAGTCGGGGACAGGGGGTAAATGAGCAGTTCTTC
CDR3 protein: CATSRGQGVNEQFF

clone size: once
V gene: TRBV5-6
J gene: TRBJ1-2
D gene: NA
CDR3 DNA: TGTGCCAGCAGCCGCGGGACGGACTACTACACCTTC
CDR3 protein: CASSRGTDYYTF

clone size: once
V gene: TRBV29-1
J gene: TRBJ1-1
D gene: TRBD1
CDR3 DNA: TGCAGCGTTGGTAGAGGACAGGGTTTTACTGAAGCTTTCTTT
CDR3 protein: CSVGRGQGFTEAFF

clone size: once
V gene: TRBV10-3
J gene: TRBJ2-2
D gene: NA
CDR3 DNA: TGTGCCATCGGAGGGCAGAACACCGGGGAGCTGTTTTTT
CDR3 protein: CAIGGQNTGELFF

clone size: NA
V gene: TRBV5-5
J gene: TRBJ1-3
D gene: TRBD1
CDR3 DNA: TGTGCCAGCAGACCGACAGGGTCCCCTGGAAACACCATATATTTT
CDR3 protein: CASRPTGSPGNTIYF

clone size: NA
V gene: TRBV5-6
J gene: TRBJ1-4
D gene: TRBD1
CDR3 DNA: TGTGCCAGCAGCTTGGTCGTCGGTCGGGACAGGCTGAATGAAAAACTGTTTTTT
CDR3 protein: CASSLVVGRDRLNEKLFF

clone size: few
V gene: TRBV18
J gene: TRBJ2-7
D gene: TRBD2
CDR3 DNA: TGTGCCAGCTCACCGAACCAGCTAGCGGGAGGAGGCGAGCAGTACTTC
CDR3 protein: CASSPNQLAGGGEQYF

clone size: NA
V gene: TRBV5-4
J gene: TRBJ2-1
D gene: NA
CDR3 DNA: TGTGCCAGCAGCGCGGGGAGCGGAAACTCCTACAATGAGCAGTTCTTC
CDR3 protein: CASSAGSGNSYNEQFF

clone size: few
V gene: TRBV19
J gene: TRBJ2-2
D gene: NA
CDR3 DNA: TGTGCCAGTGCTAGCGCGAACACCGGGGAGCTGTTTTTT
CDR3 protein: CASASANTGELFF

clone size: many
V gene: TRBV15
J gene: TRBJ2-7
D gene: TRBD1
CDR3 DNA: TGTGCCACCAGCATTGACAGGGGAAGGGTCTACGAGCAGTACTTC
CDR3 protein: CATSIDRGRVYEQYF

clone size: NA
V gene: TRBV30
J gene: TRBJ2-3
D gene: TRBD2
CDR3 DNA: TGTGCCTCTACGGCGACTAGCGGACCCAGCACAGATACGCAGTATTTT
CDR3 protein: CASTATSGPSTDTQYF

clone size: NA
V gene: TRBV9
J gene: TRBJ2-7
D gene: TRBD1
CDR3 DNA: TGTGCCAGCAGCCCAAGGGACAGGAGCTCCTACGAGCAGTACTTC
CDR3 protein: CASSPRDRSSYEQYF

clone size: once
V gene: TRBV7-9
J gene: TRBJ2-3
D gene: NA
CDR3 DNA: TGTGCCAGCAGCTCCTCTAGACGGGAGCTGTTGCCAGATACGCAGTATTTT
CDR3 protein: CASSSSRRELLPDTQYF

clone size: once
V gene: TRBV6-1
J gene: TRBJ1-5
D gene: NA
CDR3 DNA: TGTGCCAGCAGTGGCACAGGAGCCTATAGCAATCAGCCCCAGCATTTT
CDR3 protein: CASSGTGAYSNQPQHF

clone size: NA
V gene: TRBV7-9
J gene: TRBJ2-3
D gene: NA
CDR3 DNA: TGTGCCAGCAGCTTAGCACTTCTGCCCACAGATACGCAGTATTTT
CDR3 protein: CASSLALLPTDTQYF

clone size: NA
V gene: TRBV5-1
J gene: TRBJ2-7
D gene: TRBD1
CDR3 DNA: TGCGCCAGCAGCCCCGCCCCCCAGGGGGCCTACGAGCAGTACTTC
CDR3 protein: CASSPAPQGAYEQYF

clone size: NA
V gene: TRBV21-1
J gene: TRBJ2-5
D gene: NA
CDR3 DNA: TGTGCCAGCAGCCCCTTGGGCGGGAGGGCCGGGGAGACCCAGTACTTC
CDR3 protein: CASSPLGGRAGETQYF

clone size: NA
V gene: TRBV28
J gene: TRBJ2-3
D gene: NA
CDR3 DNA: TGTGCCAGCAGTTTTGTGCAGGGGCTAGGAGATACGCAGTATTTT
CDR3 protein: CASSFVQGLGDTQYF

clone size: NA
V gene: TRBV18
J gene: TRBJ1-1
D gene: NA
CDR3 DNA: TGTGCCAGCTCACCCAGGGGAGGGCTATCAATGAACACTGAAGCTTTCTTT
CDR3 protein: CASSPRGGLSMNTEAFF

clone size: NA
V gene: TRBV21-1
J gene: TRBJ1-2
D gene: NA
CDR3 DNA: TGTGCCAGCAGCAACGCTCCAGGGTTCCGTTATGGCTATGGCTACACCTTC
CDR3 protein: CASSNAPGFRYGYGYTF

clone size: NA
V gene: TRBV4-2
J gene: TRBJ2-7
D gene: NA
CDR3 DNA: TGTGCCAGCAGCCGACTTGGAATATCCTACGAGCAGTACTTC
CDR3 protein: CASSRLGISYEQYF

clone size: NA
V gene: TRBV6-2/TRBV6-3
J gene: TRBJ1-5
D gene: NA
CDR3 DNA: TGTGCCAGCAGTTCCACAAATCAGCCCCAGCATTTT
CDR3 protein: CASSSTNQPQHF